What follows are 21 T cell receptor beta chains derived from one specimen sequenced in a study of molecular identifiers for immune sequencing clone quantification. Via MiXCR, TCRdb re-called the PCR reads, giving one row per CDR3 protein. The sample lists some 59,000 distinct CDR3 sequences; 25% were seen once. Sequenced material: naive CD8+ T cells from blood, with Jurkat cell RNA spiked in. Specified subset: FACS-sorted CD8+CD4-CCR7+CD45RA+ naive T cells. The receptors stem from a human donor in good health. Some libraries in this study had Jurkat cell RNA spiked in.

This clonotype was seen ten or more times. This rearrangement joins TRBV19 to TRBJ2-3; 12 positions match TRBD2. With V trimmed by 5 bases and J by 4 bases, 4 bases remained unmatched. The germline CDR1 and CDR2 sequences are LNHDA and SQIVND (reference sequence). This CDR3 is 15 amino acids long. The CDR3 nucleotides read TGTGCCAGTAGTTTTTGGACTAGCGGGGCAGATACGCAGTATTTT. It specifies CASSFWTSGADTQYF. Variable domain in full (rest from reference TRBV19 and TRBJ2-3): DGGITQSPKYLFRKEGQNVTLSCEQNLNHDAMYWYRQDPGQGLRLIYYSQIVNDFQKGDIAEGYSVSREKKESFPLTVTSAQKNPTAFYLCASSFWTSGADTQYFGPGTRLTVL.

This clonotype was picked up many times. V and J are TRBV5-1 and TRBJ2-5; 8 bases align to TRBD1. Germline V gene lookup returns CDR1 SGHRS and CDR2 YFSETQ. Trimming removed 4 bases from V and 1 base from J; junction bases left unmatched: 6. This CDR3 is built from 15 residues. The CDR3 is CASSEGQVIQETQYF. The CDR3 DNA reads TGCGCCAGCAGCGAGGGACAGGTGATCCAAGAGACCCAGTACTTC. The complete variable domain, with remaining parts taken from reference TRBV5-1 and TRBJ2-5, reads KAGVTQTPRYLIKTRGQQVTLSCSPISGHRSVSWYQQTPGQGLQFLFEYFSETQRNKGNFPGRFSGRQFSNSRSEMNVSTLELGDSALYLCASSEGQVIQETQYFGPGTRLLVL.

The genes are TRBV28 and TRBJ2-7; 14 positions agree with TRBD2. Trimming took 3 bases from V and 6 from J; bases not matched to a gene: 4. The CDR3 contains 15 residues. The germline CDR1 and CDR2 sequences are MDHEN and SYDVKM. CDR3 DNA: TGTGCCAGCAGTTTGGGACTAGCGGGAGTCTCCGAGCAGTACTTC. This gives the protein CASSLGLAGVSEQYF.

In this sample, this clonotype turned up many times. The J gene is TRBJ1-1, the V gene TRBV5-1; possible D gene TRBD1, 5 bases. Germline CDR1 is SGHRS and CDR2 is YFSETQ. This CDR3 spans 16 amino acids. V lost 4 bases and J 0 bases, leaving 16 bases between the germline ends. The CDR3 loop is CASSGGWGFLNTEAFF. The CDR3 region has the DNA TGCGCCAGCAGCGGTGGTTGGGGGTTCCTGAACACTGAAGCTTTCTTT.

The CDR3 loop reads CASSTGTFGGLGYTF. CDR3 sequence (DNA): TGTGCCAGCAGTACCGGGACTTTCGGGGGTTTGGGCTACACCTTC. This sequence joins TRBV12-3 or TRBV12-4 and TRBJ1-2; possible D gene TRBD1, 5 bases. V lost 5 bases, J lost 8 bases, and 21 bases lay in between. The CDR3 has 15 residues.

Note on this clonotype: This may be a read error, as it is one base from a much larger clone. The genes are TRBV4-3 and TRBJ2-7; the D call may be TRBD1 or TRBD2 (5 bases each). Germline lookup yields CDR1 LGHNA and CDR2 YSLEER. The CDR3 covers 16 residues. The CDR3 nucleotides are TGCGCCAGCAGCCAAGGTGCAACGGGGCCCCCCTACGCGCAGTACTTC. It translates to CASSQGATGPPYAQYF.

In its sample, this clonotype was seen many times. This sequence joins TRBV11-2 and TRBJ2-2; no clear D gene. The CDR3 spans 13 residues. V was pared by 7 bases and J by 4 bases, with 10 bases between. Germline V gives CDR1 SGHAT, CDR2 FQNNGV. CDR3 sequence reads: CASTWQGTGELFF. The CDR3 coding sequence is TGTGCCAGCACCTGGCAAGGCACCGGGGAGCTGTTTTTT.

With respect to this clonotype: Just one base apart from a much larger clone, this may be a read error. Because it lacks the conserved phenylalanine or tryptophan at the end, this CDR3 is likely a read error. The gene calls are TRBV7-2 and TRBJ2-7; D ambiguous. The CDR3 loop spans 11 amino acids. The V and J ends lost 5 bases and 0 bases respectively, with 2 bases between them. CDR1 is SGHTA and CDR2 is FQGNSA in the germline V gene. CDR3 loop: CASSDSYEQYY. DNA for the CDR3: TGTGCCAGCAGCGACTCCTACGAGCAGTACTAC.

This clonotype was recorded at least ten times. The gene calls are TRBV4-1 and TRBJ2-1; D is uncertain. Germline V gives CDR1 MGHRA, CDR2 YSYEKL. The length of the CDR3 is 16 residues. The V end lost 0 bases, the J end lost 9 bases, and 18 bases lay between the germline ends. The CDR3 region is CASSQDQSLGLSEQFF. CDR3 sequence (DNA): TGCGCCAGCAGCCAAGATCAGAGTCTGGGTTTGAGTGAGCAGTTCTTC.

This clonotype has ten or more counts. The chain uses TRBV7-9 and TRBJ2-7; D unresolved. This CDR3 comprises 13 residues. Germline-derived CDR1 and CDR2 are SEHNR and FQNEAQ (reference sequence). The V gene lost 5 bases and the J gene lost 4 bases, with 12 bases spanning the gap. Here the CDR3 reads CASSGPLTYEQYF. The DNA of the CDR3 is TGTGCCAGCAGCGGGCCCCTAACGTACGAGCAGTACTTC.

This clonotype was seen at least ten times. The chain has TRBV6-2 or TRBV6-3 and TRBJ1-5, with D maybe TRBD1 (5 bases). This CDR3 is 15 amino acids long. Trimming cost V 5 bases and J 3 bases, with 14 bases left between them. CDR1 MNHEY and CDR2 SVGEGT come from the germline V gene. The CDR3 DNA reads as TGTGCCAGCAGTCCCGGGGCAGGGCACAATCAGCCCCAGCATTTT. Protein sequence: CASSPGAGHNQPQHF.

About this clonotype: A read error may explain this, as a much larger clone is one base away. This chain uses TRBV7-9 with TRBJ2-3; no clear D gene. Germline V gene data show CDR1 as SEHNR and CDR2 as FQNEAQ (reference sequence). The length of the CDR3 is 13 residues. The V end was cut by 8 bases, the J end by 7 bases, with 16 bases between. This CDR3 is CASHASSANTQYF. CDR3 nucleotides: TGTGCCAGCCACGCCTCTTCGGCGAATACGCAGTATTTT.

Turning to this clonotype: Possible read error: a much larger clone is one base away. The rearrangement joins TRBV20-1 to TRBJ2-7, with D possibly called TRBD1 or TRBD2 (5 bases each). Germline assignment: CDR1 DFQATT and CDR2 SNEGSKA (reference sequence). Trimming took 0 bases from V and 6 from J, leaving 21 bases between them. CDR3 length: 16 amino acids. CDR3 residues: CSAREGSGTGHSEQYF. As DNA, the CDR3 is TGCAGTGCTAGAGAGGGATCCGGGACGGGTCACTCCGAGCAGTACTTC.

The chain joins TRBV4-3 to TRBJ2-1; 9 bases align to TRBD1. Germline V lookup: CDR1 LGHNA, CDR2 YSLEER. This CDR3 has 17 residues. Germline trimming cut 2 bases from V and 4 bases from J; bases unmatched to any gene: 9. CDR3 loop: CASSQQRTGGAYNEQFF. In nucleotides, the CDR3 is TGCGCCAGCAGCCAACAAAGAACAGGGGGCGCGTACAATGAGCAGTTCTTC.

This clonotype was counted ten times or more. V usage is TRBV19 and J usage is TRBJ1-1, with D tentatively TRBD1 (6 bases). V dropped 5 bases and J dropped 11 bases, with 27 bases sitting between them. Per germline, CDR1 LNHDA and CDR2 SQIVND (reference sequence). CDR3 length: 16 amino acids. The CDR3 sequence: CASSSSHQTGFPSAFF. The CDR3 nucleotides are TGTGCCAGTAGTTCCTCTCATCAGACAGGTTTCCCTTCTGCTTTCTTT. The full variable domain, with the rest looked up from reference TRBV19 and TRBJ1-1, is DGGITQSPKYLFRKEGQNVTLSCEQNLNHDAMYWYRQDPGQGLRLIYYSQIVNDFQKGDIAEGYSVSREKKESFPLTVTSAQKNPTAFYLCASSSSHQTGFPSAFFGQGTRLTVV.

This clonotype was observed at least ten times. The chain combines TRBV4-1 with TRBJ2-2; possibly TRBD1 or TRBD2 for D (5 bases each). The CDR3 consists of 17 residues. V dropped 4 bases and J dropped 4 bases, with 19 bases sitting between them. Germline V gene data show CDR1 as MGHRA and CDR2 as YSYEKL. CDR3 sequence (DNA): TGCGCCAGCAGCCTGTTTGGGGGTCTTGGGGGCACCGGGGAGCTGTTTTTT. Translating gives CASSLFGGLGGTGELFF.

This clonotype is labeled as medium-sized. The rearrangement links TRBV7-2 to TRBJ2-3; D gene uncertain. The germline V and J ends were trimmed by 2 bases and 2 bases, with 8 bases remaining between them. Germline assignment: CDR1 SGHTA and CDR2 FQGNSA. CDR3 length: 14 amino acids. In DNA form, the CDR3 reads TGTGCCAGCAGCTTATTACTCCTCACAGATACGCAGTATTTT. It yields the protein CASSLLLLTDTQYF.

At least ten counts were recorded for this clonotype. The rearrangement links TRBV7-9 to TRBJ1-3, with 7 bases aligning to TRBD1. Germline CDR1 reads SEHNR; CDR2 reads FQNEAQ (reference sequence). The ends lost 5 bases at V and 0 bases at J; junction bases unmatched: 10. The CDR3 contains 17 residues. This CDR3 reads CASSPPRDSYSGNTIYF. In DNA form, the CDR3 reads TGTGCCAGCAGCCCCCCCCGGGACAGTTACTCTGGAAACACCATATATTTT.

V and J are TRBV4-1 and TRBJ2-7; a weak D match, TRBD1 (7 bases). Germline CDR1 and CDR2: MGHRA and YSYEKL. Trimming removed 2 bases at V and 4 bases at J, with 12 bases between. The CDR3 is 14 residues long. The CDR3 region is CASSQRSGGYEQYF. CDR3 nucleotides: TGCGCCAGCAGCCAACGATCAGGGGGGTACGAGCAGTACTTC.

This clonotype occurred many times. This sequence joins TRBV29-1 and TRBJ2-1; D tentatively reads TRBD1 or TRBD2 (5 bases each). Germline V gene lookup returns CDR1 SQVTM and CDR2 ANQGSEA. Trimming took off 4 bases at V and 1 base at J, with 11 bases between the two ends. This CDR3 has 14 residues. The chain's CDR3 is CSVGESGSYNEQFF. The CDR3 DNA sequence: TGCAGCGTTGGGGAGTCAGGGTCCTACAATGAGCAGTTCTTC.

About this clonotype itself: As the CDR3 is not closed by the conserved phenylalanine or tryptophan, this likely results from a read error. The rearrangement joins TRBV3-1 to TRBJ1-2; D not certain. The V and J ends lost 0 bases and 0 bases respectively, with 8 bases between them. This CDR3 has 15 residues. Germline V gene data show CDR1 as LGHDT and CDR2 as YNNKEL (reference sequence). For the CDR3, the DNA is TGTGCCAGCAGCCAAGATCCGGGATCTAACTATGGCTACACCCTC. It specifies CASSQDPGSNYGYTL.